A selection of T cell receptor beta chains follows, all from one sample in a study of blood T cell repertoires in COVID-19. Some clones are missing from TCRdb's copy, which holds only in-frame ones; the method was immunoSEQ multiplex PCR. The table records over 200,000 clones, about 80% of them present only once. What was sequenced was PBMCs or T cells enriched from blood (not recorded which). These receptors were collected from a man aged 55 to 70 who had recovered from COVID-19. The CDR3 runs from the conserved cysteine through the conserved F or W.

j_call v_call cdr3_length cdr3_aa
TRBJ2-7 TRBV5-1 17 CASSLWIGTGSSYEQYF
TRBJ1-6 TRBV27 16 CASSLSLRQGSSPLHF
TRBJ2-5 TRBV19 14 CASSAGSYQETQYF
TRBJ2-7 TRBV7-2 15 CASSPAGTGAYEQYF
TRBJ1-4 TRBV4-3 15 CASSQDSLTNEKLFF
TRBJ1-2 TRBV2 15 CASRVAGQDNYGYTF
TRBJ1-3 TRBV7-9 17 CASSPSGDSSSGNTIYF
TRBJ1-5 TRBV19 15 CASSRTGPGDQPQHF
TRBJ2-2 TRBV2 15 CASTVGQKNTGELFF
TRBJ2-7 TRBV23-1 18 CASSQSSSVRANSYEQYF
TRBJ1-4 TRBV5-1 15 CASSLEGRINEKLFF
TRBJ1-2 TRBV29-1 12 CSVEDGQYGYTF
TRBJ2-3 TRBV15 18 CATSMGLAGGRRTDTQYF
TRBJ1-2 TRBV7-8 16 CASSLAGTGGWSGYTF
TRBJ2-2 TRBV19 16 CASSRIAGGRTGELFF
TRBJ2-1 TRBV7-2 14 CASSLNNPGQEQFF
TRBJ2-6 TRBV7-9 18 CARLDLRRASSGANVLTF
TRBJ2-1 TRBV11-2 12 CASSHVRWEQFF
TRBJ1-5 TRBV24-1 16 CATSDSSGGAGQPQHF
TRBJ2-2 TRBV5-1 16 CASSLVLAGSLGELFF
TRBJ2-1 TRBV6-5 12 CASSYSNNEQFF
TRBJ2-4 TRBV11-3 13 CASRGLSKNIQYF
TRBJ2-7 TRBV3-1/TRBV3-2 16 CASSQDTGTGGYEQYF
TRBJ1-4 TRBV10-3 14 CATGGAATNEKLFF
TRBJ2-1 TRBV4-3 17 CASSRMETRGTYNEQFF
TRBJ1-2 TRBV10-1 11 CASSDGYGYTF
TRBJ2-3 TRBV3-1/TRBV3-2 16 CASSPGLYLSTDTQYF
TRBJ2-3 TRBV27 16 CASSLRLAGHTDTQYF
TRBJ1-6 TRBV18 14 CASSPYSYNSPLHF
TRBJ2-5 TRBV2 15 CASGRTGREQETQYF
TRBJ1-1 TRBV12-3/TRBV12-4 13 CARGSRVPTEAFF
TRBJ2-1 TRBV5-1 16 CASSFSGGASYNEQFF
TRBJ1-6 TRBV10-3 16 CAISDKGGRVGSPLHF
TRBJ1-6 TRBV6-5 13 CASGGTYNSPLHF
TRBJ2-5 TRBV2 13 CASRASGGETQYF
TRBJ1-2 TRBV24-1 15 CATSDDRKPPYGYTF
TRBJ1-6 TRBV12-3/TRBV12-4 13 CASTRSGNSPLHF
TRBJ2-6 TRBV10-3 18 CAISALDSTSSGANVLTF
TRBJ1-2 TRBV7-9 16 CASSLADREANYGYTF
TRBJ2-7 TRBV12-5 14 CASRTAGGPREQYF
TRBJ1-2 TRBV5-1 14 CASSLGAGGYGYTF
TRBJ1-5 TRBV2 14 CASNLQGSNQPQHF
TRBJ2-1 TRBV6-6 15 CASSSGTLPHNEQFF
TRBJ1-6 TRBV5-5 14 CASSFSDRNSPLHF
TRBJ2-5 TRBV7-9 17 CASSLARTSGGEETQYF
TRBJ1-1 TRBV4-2 14 CASSQGGGYTEAFF
TRBJ2-5 TRBV30 12 CAWSTTGTAWNF
TRBJ2-3 TRBV2 15 CASSEYYLGTDTQYF
TRBJ1-6 TRBV19 15 CASSMGGTDHSPLHF
TRBJ2-5 TRBV7-8 13 CASSRGAVETQYF
TRBJ1-1 TRBV2 13 CASKEVLNTEAFF
TRBJ1-1 TRBV6-1 14 CASSEAVVETEAFF
TRBJ2-3 TRBV6-1 16 CASSVRLAGDVDTQYF
TRBJ2-7 TRBV2 12 CASWTGVYEQYF
TRBJ2-4 TRBV5-1 14 CASSWVGGQNIQYF
TRBJ2-2 TRBV4-2 15 CASSLQVINTGELFF
TRBJ1-2 TRBV14 15 CASSQDVQGGYGYTF
TRBJ2-3 TRBV7-2 15 CASRRLAGGLDTQYF
TRBJ2-2 TRBV5-1 16 CASSLSGTLTQGELFF
TRBJ1-4 TRBV19 15 CASGGGYSTNEKLFF